Listed below are T cell receptor beta chains from one sample, sequenced in a study of T cell responses to AZD1222 COVID-19 vaccine. The method was immunoSEQ multiplex PCR; TCRdb's version includes in-frame clones alone and lacks a portion of them. The sample records some 150,000 clones, 90% being singletons. Sequenced material: peripheral blood, taken 28 days after the second AZD1222 dose. The receptors were gathered from an adult who received the AZD1222 COVID-19 vaccine. Both conserved end residues are part of each CDR3. A D gene is named only where the DNA matches it firmly. Part of the rows lack a size; the others show once, few, many or a class for expanded clones.

CDR3,DNA,D,J,size,V
CASKWGRAGGPNTGELFF,TGTGCCAGCAAGTGGGGACGAGCGGGGGGGCCGAACACCGGGGAGCTGTTTTTT,TRBD2,TRBJ2-2,.,TRBV27
CASSIMVGGGEAFF,TGTGCCAGTAGTATTATGGTCGGGGGGGGTGAAGCTTTCTTT,.,TRBJ1-1,once,TRBV19
CASSLTGINTEAFF,TGTGCCAGCAGCTTAACAGGCATCAACACTGAAGCTTTCTTT,.,TRBJ1-1,.,TRBV7-2
CASSLAGTGTNEQYF,TGCGCCAGCAGCCTGGCCGGGACAGGGACGAACGAGCAGTACTTC,TRBD1,TRBJ2-7,.,TRBV5-1
CASGQLQVGGEKLFF,TGTGCCAGCGGTCAGCTACAGGTTGGGGGTGAAAAACTGTTTTTT,.,TRBJ1-4,.,TRBV27
CASRRDRSAYEQYF,TGTGCCAGCAGACGGGACAGGAGTGCCTACGAGCAGTACTTC,TRBD1,TRBJ2-7,.,TRBV27
CASSSGIRGRAYEQYF,TGTGCCAGCAGCTCAGGGATCCGCGGGAGAGCCTACGAGCAGTACTTC,TRBD2,TRBJ2-7,few,TRBV7-6
CASSSSRGSPLHF,TGTGCCAGCAGCTCCTCCAGGGGATCACCCCTCCACTTT,.,TRBJ1-6,.,TRBV11-2
CASSLFGGNEQFF,TGTGCCAGCAGCTTGTTTGGGGGCAATGAGCAGTTCTTC,.,TRBJ2-1,.,TRBV5-5
CASSQGIGLTSYEQYF,TGCGCCAGCAGCCAAGGGATCGGATTGACCTCCTACGAGCAGTACTTC,.,TRBJ2-7,.,TRBV4-1
CASSPGQGTNYGYTF,TGCGCCAGCAGCCCGGGACAGGGGACTAACTATGGCTACACCTTC,TRBD1,TRBJ1-2,.,TRBV5-1
CASSRLTGGSATNEKLFF,TGTGCCAGCAGCCGCCTCACGGGGGGGAGTGCAACTAATGAAAAACTGTTTTTT,.,TRBJ1-4,.,TRBV14
CASSWGSAYNEQFF,TGTGCCAGTAGTTGGGGGAGCGCCTACAATGAGCAGTTCTTC,.,TRBJ2-1,.,TRBV19
CASSSQGVYGYTF,TGTGCCAGTAGTTCTCAGGGGGTGTATGGCTACACCTTC,TRBD1,TRBJ1-2,.,TRBV19
CASSPGQGQRTDTQYF,TGTGCCAGCAGTCCCGGCCAGGGGCAAAGAACAGATACGCAGTATTTT,.,TRBJ2-3,.,TRBV7-8
CSASHGRYNEQFF,TGCAGTGCTAGTCACGGCCGTTACAATGAGCAGTTCTTC,.,TRBJ2-1,.,TRBV20-1
CAWSGLAGATDTQYF,TGTGCCTGGAGTGGGCTAGCGGGAGCCACAGATACGCAGTATTTT,TRBD2,TRBJ2-3,.,TRBV30
CASSLVSLPRGRPDTQYF,TGTGCCAGCAGCTTAGTATCACTTCCCAGGGGGCGTCCAGATACGCAGTATTTT,TRBD1,TRBJ2-3,.,TRBV7-8
CASSPKGGSNQPQHF,TGTGCCAGCAGCCCCAAGGGGGGTAGCAATCAGCCCCAGCATTTT,.,TRBJ1-5,once,TRBV7-9
CASSLQGIVEKLFF,TGTGCCAGCAGCTTACAGGGAATAGTTGAAAAACTGTTTTTT,.,TRBJ1-4,.,TRBV11-2
CATKTGGWTDTQYF,TGTGCCACCAAGACGGGGGGATGGACAGATACGCAGTATTTT,TRBD2,TRBJ2-3,.,TRBV15
CASSQSGAGNTIYF,TGTGCCAGCAGCCAGTCAGGGGCTGGAAACACCATATATTTT,.,TRBJ1-3,.,TRBV3-1/TRBV3-2
CSADRRLRTEAFF,TGCAGCGCTGACAGGAGGCTAAGAACTGAAGCTTTCTTT,.,TRBJ1-1,.,TRBV29-1
CASKFSGGGHYGYTF,TGTGCCAGTAAATTTTCGGGGGGAGGGCACTATGGCTACACCTTC,.,TRBJ1-2,once,TRBV27
CASSFGATSIQETQYF,TGTGCCAGCAGTTTCGGAGCTACCTCTATCCAAGAGACCCAGTACTTC,.,TRBJ2-5,.,TRBV28
CASSIMRGNQPQHF,TGTGCCAGTAGTATCATGAGGGGGAATCAGCCCCAGCATTTT,.,TRBJ1-5,.,TRBV19
CASSPGVGALETQYF,TGTGCTAGCAGCCCGGGCGTGGGGGCGTTGGAGACCCAGTACTTC,.,TRBJ2-5,.,TRBV7-7
CASSYGSEMNTEAFF,TGTGCCAGCAGTTACGGCAGCGAAATGAACACTGAAGCTTTCTTT,.,TRBJ1-1,.,TRBV6-5
CASSRTSGGAIADTQYF,TGCGCCAGCAGCCGGACTAGCGGGGGGGCCATCGCAGATACGCAGTATTTT,TRBD2,TRBJ2-3,.,TRBV5-1
CASSRQGNEQFF,TGCGCCAGCAGTCGTCAGGGAAATGAGCAGTTCTTC,.,TRBJ2-1,.,TRBV4-1
CASSYSTAREAFF,TGTGCCAGCAGTTACTCGACAGCCAGAGAAGCTTTCTTT,.,TRBJ1-1,.,TRBV6-5
CASSLAKGHSPLHF,TGTGCCAGCAGCTTAGCAAAGGGCCATTCACCCCTCCACTTT,.,TRBJ1-6,few,TRBV7-2
CASSPRDMSSYEQYF,TGCGCCAGCAGCCCGCGGGACATGAGCTCCTACGAGCAGTACTTC,.,TRBJ2-7,once,TRBV5-1
CASSLGTGSSRGYTF,TGTGCCAGCAGCTTGGGGACGGGTAGCTCTCGGGGCTACACCTTC,.,TRBJ1-2,.,TRBV5-6
CAWSGRINQPQHF,TGTGCCTGGAGTGGGCGTATCAATCAGCCCCAGCATTTT,.,TRBJ1-5,few,TRBV30
CASSNRTARRNDYTF,TGTGCCAGCAGCAATCGGACGGCCCGTCGTAACGACTACACCTTC,.,TRBJ1-2,.,TRBV21-1
CASSPRDRPGSTEAFF,TGTGCCAGCTCACCAAGGGACCGACCCGGGAGCACTGAAGCTTTCTTT,.,TRBJ1-1,.,TRBV18
CASSLEGQGVAPLHF,TGTGCCAGCAGCTTAGAGGGACAGGGGGTGGCACCCCTCCACTTT,TRBD1,TRBJ1-6,.,TRBV7-2
CASSPGTSYNEQFF,TGTGCCAGCAGTCCCGGGACATCGTACAATGAGCAGTTCTTC,.,TRBJ2-1,.,TRBV6-5
CASSSPQGVPYGYTF,TGTGCCAGTAGTAGCCCTCAGGGGGTTCCCTATGGCTACACCTTC,TRBD1,TRBJ1-2,.,TRBV19
CASSPSNQPQHF,TGTGCCAGCAGCCCGAGCAATCAGCCCCAGCATTTT,.,TRBJ1-5,.,TRBV6-5
CAISESLGETENTEAFF,TGTGCCATCAGTGAGTCGCTGGGGGAGACTGAGAACACTGAAGCTTTCTTT,.,TRBJ1-1,.,TRBV10-3
CASSVWGIRVSNQPQHF,TGTGCCAGCAGTGTATGGGGAATTCGGGTTAGCAATCAGCCCCAGCATTTT,.,TRBJ1-5,.,TRBV2
CASSREGTDTQYF,TGCGCCAGCAGCAGGGAAGGCACAGATACGCAGTATTTT,.,TRBJ2-3,.,TRBV5-1
CSVSTDTQYF,TGCAGCGTGAGCACAGATACGCAGTATTTT,.,TRBJ2-3,.,TRBV29-1
CASSPRPGQNSPLHF,TGCGCCAGCAGCCCTCGACCGGGACAAAATTCACCCCTCCACTTT,.,TRBJ1-6,.,TRBV5-1
CASSLGKTEAFF,TGTGCCAGCAGCTTAGGAAAGACTGAAGCTTTCTTT,.,TRBJ1-1,.,TRBV11-2
CASSGTAGPYNEQFF,TGTGCCAGTAGTGGCACGGCGGGTCCATACAATGAGCAGTTCTTC,.,TRBJ2-1,.,TRBV19
CASSGGLRGEAFF,TGTGCCAGCAGTGGGGGGTTAAGGGGTGAAGCTTTCTTT,.,TRBJ1-1,.,TRBV27
CASSSSTSGAETQYF,TGTGCCAGCAGTTCCTCGACGTCCGGGGCGGAGACCCAGTACTTC,.,TRBJ2-5,.,TRBV28
CASSITGSNQPQHF,TGTGCCAGTAGTATAACAGGGAGTAATCAGCCCCAGCATTTT,.,TRBJ1-5,.,TRBV19
CAISERNNRNTEAFF,TGTGCCATCAGTGAGCGGAATAATCGGAACACTGAAGCTTTCTTT,.,TRBJ1-1,.,TRBV10-3
CASSSTEGNGELFF,TGTGCCAGCAGCTCAACGGAGGGAAACGGGGAGCTGTTTTTT,.,TRBJ2-2,.,TRBV11-3
CASSGPPTVQGAFF,TGTGCCAGTAGTGGTCCACCGACCGTACAGGGAGCTTTCTTT,.,TRBJ1-1,.,TRBV19
CASSLAGFTDTQYF,TGTGCCAGCAGCCTCGCGGGGTTCACAGATACGCAGTATTTT,.,TRBJ2-3,.,TRBV3-1/TRBV3-2
CASRYGIQANEKLFF,TGCGCCAGCAGATACGGGATACAGGCTAATGAAAAACTGTTTTTT,.,TRBJ1-4,.,TRBV5-1